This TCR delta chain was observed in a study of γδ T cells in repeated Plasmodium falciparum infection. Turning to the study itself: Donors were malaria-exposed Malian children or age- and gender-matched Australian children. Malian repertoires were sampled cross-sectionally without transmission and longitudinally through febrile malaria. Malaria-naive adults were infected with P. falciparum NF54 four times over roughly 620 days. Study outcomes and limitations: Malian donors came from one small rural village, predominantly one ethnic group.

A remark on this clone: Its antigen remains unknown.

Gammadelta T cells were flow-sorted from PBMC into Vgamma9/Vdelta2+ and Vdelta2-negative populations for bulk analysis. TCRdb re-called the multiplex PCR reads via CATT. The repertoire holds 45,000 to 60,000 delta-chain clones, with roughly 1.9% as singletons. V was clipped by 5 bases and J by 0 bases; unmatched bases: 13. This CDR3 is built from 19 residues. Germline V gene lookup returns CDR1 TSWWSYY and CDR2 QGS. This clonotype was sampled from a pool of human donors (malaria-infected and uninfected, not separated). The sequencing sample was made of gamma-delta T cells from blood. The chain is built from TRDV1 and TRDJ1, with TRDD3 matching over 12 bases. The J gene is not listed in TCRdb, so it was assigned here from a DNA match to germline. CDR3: CALGKPYWGIPRYTDKLIF. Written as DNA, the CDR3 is TGTGCTCTTGGGAAACCGTACTGGGGGATACCACGTTACACCGATAAACTCATCTTT.